Following are 7 T cell receptor beta chains from one sample sequenced in a study of pediatric ulcerative colitis. Here immunoSEQ multiplex PCR was the method, and the copy in TCRdb shows in-frame clones only, minus some. The table includes some 14,000 clones, more than 80% detected once. The specimen sequenced was blood. Source of these receptors: a boy younger than 18 with moderate ulcerative colitis.

The V and J genes are TRBV4-1 and TRBJ2-1, with TRBD2 matching 10 bases. With V trimmed by 0 bases and J by 7 bases, 12 bases remained unmatched. Per germline, CDR1 MGHRA and CDR2 YSYEKL. The CDR3 contains 18 residues. As DNA, the CDR3 is TGCGCCAGCAGCCAAGATCGGACGGGGGCTAGCGGGAGAAATGAGCAGTTCTTC. It specifies CASSQDRTGASGRNEQFF.

The rearrangement links TRBV5-5 to TRBJ2-1; the D is unclear. The CDR3 covers 16 residues. The germline V gene has CDR1 SGHKS and CDR2 YYEKEE (reference sequence). Trimming removed 1 base at V and 0 bases at J, with 11 bases between. This CDR3 reads CASSLFLQSSYNEQFF. CDR3 coding DNA: TGTGCCAGCAGCTTGTTTCTGCAAAGCTCCTACAATGAGCAGTTCTTC.

V gene TRBV28 combines with J gene TRBJ2-1; D remains ambiguous. Trimming took off 1 base at V and 4 bases at J, with 5 bases between the two ends. Germline CDR1 MDHEN, CDR2 SYDVKM. The CDR3 extends over 13 amino acids. The CDR3, as DNA: TGTGCCAGCAGTTTATCGGAGTACAATGAGCAGTTCTTC. This translates into CASSLSEYNEQFF. The entire variable domain, with the rest obtained from reference TRBV28 and TRBJ2-1, is as follows: DVKVTQSSRYLVKRTGEKVFLECVQDMDHENMFWYRQDPGLGLRLIYFSYDVKMKEKGDIPEGYSVSREKKERFSLILESASTNQTSMYLCASSLSEYNEQFFGPGTRLTVL.

The V and J genes are TRBV25-1 and TRBJ1-3; D not resolved. CDR3 length: 13 residues. The germline V gene encodes CDR1 MGHDK and CDR2 SYGVNS. Trimming took off 1 base at V and 4 bases at J, with 5 bases between the two ends. The CDR3 bases are TGTGCCAGCAGTGAATGGCAGGGAAACACCATATATTTT. Its translation: CASSEWQGNTIYF.

V is TRBV19 and J is TRBJ1-1; a weak D match, TRBD1 (5 bases). V lost 3 bases and J 5 bases, leaving 13 bases between the germline ends. This CDR3 has 14 amino acids. CDR1 and CDR2 (germline): LNHDA, SQIVND (reference sequence). CDR3 loop: CASSMQGGITEAFF. The CDR3 DNA reads TGTGCCAGTAGTATGCAGGGCGGGATAACTGAAGCTTTCTTT.

This clone was detected only once. This chain joins TRBV28 and TRBJ1-2; D uncertain. The germline V and J ends were trimmed by 1 base and 7 bases, with 7 bases remaining between them. The CDR3 length is 12 residues. From germline, CDR1 is MDHEN and CDR2 SYDVKM. The CDR3 spells CASSLFRGGYTF. Here the CDR3 DNA reads TGTGCCAGCAGTTTATTCAGAGGTGGCTACACCTTC.

V and J are TRBV13 and TRBJ1-2, with D hard to call. V dropped 5 bases and J dropped 7 bases, with 11 bases sitting between them. CDR1 and CDR2 (germline): PRHDT, FYEKMQ (reference sequence). CDR3 length: 12 amino acids. The CDR3 region has the DNA TGTGCCAGCAGCCCGACCACGAGTGGCTACACCTTC. This gives the protein CASSPTTSGYTF.